This TCR beta chain was sequenced during a study of blood T cells in healthy people across ages (dated by TCRdb to 2013 to 2016). Background on the whole study: Template switching captured roughly one uniquely barcoded TCR beta cDNA molecule per two T cells in model experiments. To track age-related changes in TCR beta repertoire diversity, the study relied on deep sequencing normalized with unique cDNA molecular identifiers. Donors were grouped into four age groups: young (average roughly 16 years), middle-aged (less than 40), aged (about 60) and long-lived (just over 80). Donors of different ages were randomly distributed across sequencing lanes to avoid experimental bias. The study analyzed two additional independent replicas of 1 million unique cDNA reads from the same blood draw for two donors, one aged 18 to 29 and one aged 80 or older.

The paper's findings and limits, for the study overall: Observed TCR beta diversity per million T cells fell roughly linearly with age, and a significant reduction was already apparent by age about 38. Because donor CMV infection status was unknown, age-related changes in expanded clonotypes were potentially confounded. Compared with the aged group, the long-lived group had more naive CD4+ T cells, fewer expanded clones and increased TCR diversity, a pattern suggesting age selection. There was a strong correlation between observed TCR beta diversity and the percentage of naive T cells measured by flow cytometry. Since profiling was done on bulk unsorted PBMCs, naive and antigen-experienced compartments could not be conclusively compared. Estimates of total diversity based on one million sequenced T cells were regarded as lower bounds and as underestimates.

V gives up 2 bases and J gives up 2 bases, and the segment between their germline ends measures 9 bases. The germline V gene sets CDR1 to MNHEY and CDR2 to SVGEGT. The CDR3 measures 15 amino acids from cysteine to phenylalanine. The retained sequence is limited to the CDR3, 45 bases, with the frame set at the first base. Donors were 30 to 45 systemically healthy Caucasian individuals from Russia aged about 6 to 100 years. Approximately 9 milliliters of peripheral blood were collected from each donor into EDTA-treated Vacutainer tubes. Ficoll-Paque density-gradient centrifugation was used to isolate PBMCs, with at least 7 million per sample. Total RNA was extracted from PBMCs with Trizol reagent, with at least 5.5 micrograms obtained per sample. For every donor, an aliquot of PBMCs went through flow cytometry to measure the percentages of naive CD45RAhigh/CD27high T cells. A word on this clonotype: No antigen is known for it. No per-base quality is available; no much larger clone lies one base away.

Libraries came from 5' RACE. Reads for this sample came from an Illumina HiSeq 2500. A second PCR of roughly 7 to 11 cycles was performed with a sample-barcoded 5' primer and a J-beta primer mix. A unique molecular identifier was introduced onto each TCR beta cDNA molecule by a template-switch 5' adaptor carrying 12 random nucleotides. At least 2.5 million CDR3-containing paired-end reads were obtained from each sample. First-strand cDNA synthesis was performed from all RNA using the Mint cDNA synthesis kit, with priming by a TRBC-specific oligonucleotide. All cDNA was treated with uracil-DNA glycosylase and then went through a first 18-cycle PCR with the universal primers M1SS and BC2_uni_R. On the study's bioinformatics: Each sample was normalized by randomly selecting 1 million high-quality reads, each carrying a distinct molecular identifier. Reads with shared molecular identifiers were discarded instead of being binned into consensus sequences. CDR3 identification, clonotype clustering and error correction used MiTCR with a Q25 quality threshold and the strictest error-elimination algorithm. Lower-bound total TCR beta diversity was estimated with a nonparametric unseen species model using Euler transformation. Through fastp at Q25 and MiXCR, TCRdb rebuilt clones from the public reads, retaining in-frame beta chains. Rows matching on CDR3 protein sequence are summarized as one entry with the most common DNA and genes. The V and J calls, along with clone size, are taken from TCRdb and not from the paper's own processing. Here the sample has over 300,000 distinct CDR3 sequences; more than 45% occur a single time. The ten largest clones represent under 65% of the sample.

The clonotype comes from a man between 60 and 70 years old in good health. The material sequenced was blood. The rearrangement joined TRBV6-2 or TRBV6-3 to TRBJ2-2; the D gene assignment is ambiguous. DNA sequence: TGTGCCAGCAGTTACAGGGCAGCAAACACCGGGGAGCTGTTTTTT. It encodes CASSYRAANTGELFF.